The text below deals with one TCR beta chain. This entry belongs to a study of cytomegalovirus exposure and HLA in healthy donors. PCR employed 60 Vbeta and 13 Jbeta primers. Using immunoSEQ multiplex PCR, the repertoire was profiled, and TCRdb retains in-frame clones only, with some absent. The data show 90,000 to 150,000 clones, just under 75% seen once. CDR1 LGHNA and CDR2 YNFKEQ come from the germline V gene. The CDR3 is made up of 17 amino acids. V was shortened by 1 base and J by 0 bases, with 12 bases between the two germline ends. The TCR was taken from a human donor in good health. This chain links TRBV4-2 with TRBJ1-4; no clear D gene. Source material: PBMCs. The DNA for the CDR3 is TGTGCCAGCAGCCAAGGGTTGAGCCTTGCAACTAATGAAAAACTGTTTTTT. Translated: CASSQGLSLATNEKLFF.